These 15 T cell receptor beta chains were all obtained from the same sample, sequenced in a study of blood T cell repertoires in COVID-19. Sequencing used immunoSEQ multiplex PCR; TCRdb keeps in-frame clones, though not all of them. The table records roughly 140,000 clones, around 85% of them present only once. The sequencing input was peripheral blood. These receptors were collected from a man aged 50-60 years with acute or convalescent COVID-19.

V gene TRBV5-5 combines with J gene TRBJ1-6; TRBD1 is a possible D gene (5 bases). The V end was cut by 1 base, the J end by 10 bases, with 12 bases between. The CDR3 is 14 residues long. Germline V gene sequence: CDR1 SGHKS, CDR2 YYEKEE (reference sequence). The CDR3 sequence is CASSLIGEGSPLHF. The CDR3 nucleotides read TGTGCCAGCAGCTTGATAGGGGAGGGGTCACCCCTCCACTTT. The whole variable domain, remainder taken from reference TRBV5-5 and TRBJ1-6, is DAGVTQSPTHLIKTRGQQVTLRCSPISGHKSVSWYQQVLGQGPQFIFQYYEKEERGRGNFPDRFSARQFPNYSSELNVNALLLGDSALYLCASSLIGEGSPLHFGNGTRLTVT.

The rearrangement joins TRBV29-1 to TRBJ1-2; D ambiguous. Trimming took off 7 bases at V and 0 bases at J, with 15 bases between the two ends. CDR3 length equals 14 residues. CDR1 is SQVTM and CDR2 is ANQGSEA in the germline V gene. This CDR3 reads CSAPTDKTNYGYTF. The CDR3 DNA reads as TGCAGCGCTCCCACCGACAAGACTAACTATGGCTACACCTTC.

This sequence joins TRBV18 and TRBJ1-2; 12 nucleotides agree with TRBD1. The V gene end was trimmed by 5 bases and the J gene end by 4 bases; junction bases not matched to a gene: 5. CDR3 size: 15 residues. Germline CDR1 reads KGHSH; CDR2 reads LQKENI. The CDR3 loop is CASSSGTGGFYGYTF. CDR3 coding DNA: TGTGCCAGCTCATCTGGGACAGGGGGCTTCTATGGCTACACCTTC.

This chain joins TRBV3-1 (or the pseudogene TRBV3-2) and TRBJ1-3; D gene uncertain. This CDR3 has 14 residues. Germline CDR1 reads LGHDT; CDR2 reads YNNKEL (reference sequence). Between the trimmed V and J ends, which lost 0 bases and 3 bases, there was a span of 6 bases. CDR3 DNA: TGTGCCAGCAGCCAAGATAACGGTGGAAACACCATATATTTT. This encodes CASSQDNGGNTIYF.

The chain uses TRBV24-1 and TRBJ2-7; 7 bases are shared with TRBD1. Germline CDR1 reads KGHDR; CDR2 reads SFDVKD. The CDR3 extends over 15 amino acids. J gave up 3 bases and V 6 bases, and 10 bases lay outside the gene matches. CDR3 loop: CATSPMIQGNYEQYF. CDR3 nucleotides: TGTGCCACCAGTCCCATGATACAGGGGAACTACGAGCAGTACTTC.

This clone was found once. The chain carries TRBV2 and TRBJ2-7, with TRBD1 matching 7 bases. V lost 6 bases and J lost 6; bases outside the gene matches: 8. The CDR3 extends over 13 amino acids. The germline V gene has CDR1 SNHLY and CDR2 FYNNEI. CDR3 sequence (DNA): TGTGCCAGCAGGGCCGGGACAGTGGGCGAGCAGTACTTC. Translating gives CASRAGTVGEQYF.

The chain recombines TRBV28 with TRBJ2-7; 10 bases are a match to TRBD1. Per the germline V gene, CDR1 is MDHEN and CDR2 is SYDVKM. Trimming at V came to 1 base and at J to 5 bases, leaving 17 bases not matched to a gene. The CDR3 is 19 amino acids. CDR3 in DNA: TGTGCCAGCAGTTTATATCCCCCCCGGGGGACAGGGGCGAGTCACGAGCAGTACTTC. Amino acids: CASSLYPPRGTGASHEQYF.

The chain is built from TRBV5-1 and TRBJ2-7; the match to TRBD2 covers 11 bases. The V gene's germline CDR1 is SGHRS and CDR2 YFSETQ. The CDR3 is 14 amino acids. V lost 2 bases and J lost 4; bases outside the gene matches: 2. CDR3 in DNA: TGCGCCAGCAGCTTCGGACTAGCGGGTTACGAGCAGTACTTC. This sequence encodes CASSFGLAGYEQYF. Variable domain in full (rest from reference TRBV5-1 and TRBJ2-7): KAGVTQTPRYLIKTRGQQVTLSCSPISGHRSVSWYQQTPGQGLQFLFEYFSETQRNKGNFPGRFSGRQFSNSRSEMNVSTLELGDSALYLCASSFGLAGYEQYFGPGTRLTVT.

The V and J genes are TRBV14 and TRBJ2-2; D might be TRBD1 (5 bases). The CDR3 is made up of 15 amino acids. Germline CDR1 SGHDN, CDR2 FVKESK. V gave up 3 bases and J gave up 1 base, with 9 bases separating them. CDR3 region: CASSHYRRNTGELFF. DNA for the CDR3: TGTGCCAGCAGCCACTACAGGAGGAACACCGGGGAGCTGTTTTTT.

V is TRBV6-2 or TRBV6-3 and J is TRBJ2-5, with 10 bases aligning to TRBD1. This CDR3 is built from 19 residues. CDR1 is MNHEY, CDR2 SVGEGT, per germline. The V gene end was trimmed by 5 bases and the J gene end by 3 bases; junction bases not matched to a gene: 18. This chain's CDR3 is CASSQFSGTGVMRKETQYF. DNA of the CDR3: TGTGCCAGCAGTCAATTTTCTGGGACAGGGGTTATGCGGAAAGAGACCCAGTACTTC.

The chain joins TRBV7-2 to TRBJ2-5, with unresolved D. The CDR3 contains 13 residues. Germline CDR1 is SGHTA and CDR2 is FQGNSA. Trimming shortened V by 9 bases and J by 7 bases, and 18 bases separated the two germline ends. This CDR3 reads CASSFPGMRTQYF. The CDR3 DNA follows: TGTGCCAGTAGTTTCCCCGGTATGAGGACCCAGTACTTC.

The rearrangement joins TRBV30 to TRBJ2-5; 8 bases agree with TRBD1. The V gene end was trimmed by 4 bases and the J gene end by 2 bases; junction bases not matched to a gene: 6. The CDR3 is 14 amino acids. The germline CDR1 and CDR2 sequences are GTSNPN and SVGIG (reference sequence). The CDR3 nucleotides are TGTGCCTGGACTCAACGGACAGGGCAAGAGACCCAGTACTTC. Translation: CAWTQRTGQETQYF.

V is TRBV11-2 and J is TRBJ1-1; D unclear. Germline CDR1 and CDR2: SGHAT and FQNNGV. The germline V and J ends were trimmed by 1 base and 4 bases, with 4 bases remaining between them. The CDR3 is made up of 12 amino acids. As DNA, the CDR3 is TGTGCCAGCAGCTTAGCGGGCACTGAAGCTTTCTTT. This sequence encodes CASSLAGTEAFF.

This chain joins TRBV6-1 and TRBJ1-1, with a possible D match to TRBD1 (6 bases). Trimming cost V 3 bases and J 5 bases, with 13 bases left between them. Germline lookup yields CDR1 MNHNS and CDR2 SASEGT. This CDR3 is built from 14 residues. The CDR3 loop is CASSDKGGITEAFF. The CDR3 coding sequence is TGTGCCAGCAGTGATAAGGGGGGGATTACTGAAGCTTTCTTT.

In its sample, this clone was seen a few times. The chain is built from TRBV11-2 and TRBJ2-1; 12 bases agree with TRBD2. The CDR3 loop spans 16 amino acids. V shed 6 bases, J shed 1 base, and the junction held 4 bases outside the gene matches. Germline values: CDR1 SGHAT, CDR2 FQNNGV. The CDR3 region is CASRRGLAGSYNEQFF. The CDR3, as DNA: TGTGCCAGCAGACGCGGACTAGCGGGGTCCTACAATGAGCAGTTCTTC. The entire variable domain, with the rest obtained from reference TRBV11-2 and TRBJ2-1, is as follows: EAGVAQSPRYKIIEKRQSVAFWCNPISGHATLYWYQQILGQGPKLLIQFQNNGVVDDSQLPKDRFSAERLKGVDSTLKIQPAKLEDSAVYLCASRRGLAGSYNEQFFGPGTRLTVL.